What follows is one TCR beta chain and its context. In this sample, this clone turned up a few times. Its antigen is not yet known. No base quality information exists; no much larger clone differs at one position. The cohort consisted of 666 healthy bone marrow donors. All cohort members were sampled while nominally healthy, although unrecorded immune exposures were likely present. The donor tested CMV seronegative and was one of the 352 seronegative cohort members. A peripheral blood sample was provided by each donor, and peripheral blood mononuclear cells were used for TCR beta sequencing. The Qiagen DNeasy Blood Extraction Kit was used to extract genomic DNA from the blood cell samples. The source of the sample is a study of cytomegalovirus exposure and HLA in healthy donors listed by TCRdb under 2017. In terms of the full investigation: According to an earlier analysis of 587 of the donors, about 179 million T cells yielded 117 million unique TCR beta sequences and about 300 Gb of sequence data. Approximately 300 gigabases of sequencing data and 75 million to 85 million unique TCR sequences made up an early release that covered some 640 HLA-typed donors. The number of donors typed differed by locus, with roughly 629-640 for A, B, C, DRB1 and DQB1, roughly 520 for DQA1, 606 for DPA1, and 472 for DPB1. The T cell repertoires of several hundred subjects were profiled by immunosequencing and related to cytomegalovirus serostatus. An earlier analysis of approximately 640 of the donors applied high-throughput TCR beta sequencing to assess whether each TCR beta V gene segment acted as functional or pseudogenic. Besides the first cohort of about 730 subjects, a separate validation cohort made up of over 100 different subjects was used. Every repertoire in the discovery cohort had been generated on one and the same sequencing platform. Roughly 5 DR-DQ haplotypes were handled as single units for association and clustering because linkage in the cohort was strong. Rather than drawing on any new phenotypic data, the later analysis identified candidate immune exposures from TCR beta sequences and the way those sequences occurred across donors. Donor age, sex, ethnicity and CMV serostatus were compiled together with the repertoire data. In a later genetic analysis, genome-wide SNP genotypes for about 65% of the roughly 700 donors were used, and that subset was treated as a discovery cohort. The study combined high-throughput TCR immunosequencing, statistical association of individual TCRs with disease status, and machine learning to predict cytomegalovirus infection status. In a later analysis, previously published TCR beta repertoires from 500 to 750 donors were re-analyzed and high-resolution HLA genotyping was added so that TCR occurrence patterns could be studied. HLA typing covered class I and class II loci at four-digit resolution. The genetic ancestry cluster associated with self-reported Caucasian donors included about four fifths of the roughly 400 genotyped donors. On average, roughly 250,000 unique TCR beta nucleotide sequences were sequenced per donor among 398 genotyped donors of the cohort, with roughly 18% of those sequences being non-productive. The study aimed to test whether signatures of past pathogen exposure could be identified by cataloging public T cell receptors. Study-wide conclusions, independent of this receptor: The authors suggested that the approach could potentially be generalized to other disease states and immunological phenotypes. The classifier was reported to diagnose cytomegalovirus status with high specificity and sensitivity in both the original cohort and the validation cohort. A cluster of highly shared sequence variants was judged likely to be a technical artifact of the sequencing pipeline. Because counts were too low, approximately 18 rarely observed V segments, including chromosome 9 orphons, were excluded from the earlier analysis of under 650 of the donors. Sequencing depth was assumed to be roughly uniform across donors in the presence/absence analyses, though that assumption may not hold. HLA typing was unavailable for some donors at each locus, so association tests used only the typed subset. The study listed 150 to 200 TCR beta chains as associated with cytomegalovirus. Most TCR sequences were observed very rarely across donors, whereas some public TCRs were present in many individuals. Several of the top co-occurrence clusters appeared to be linked to parvovirus B19, influenza, CMV and Epstein-Barr virus, according to a later analysis. Linkage disequilibrium might explain the correlated functional status among segregating V segments, but an unknown experimental factor could not be ruled out. When HLA alleles, especially DR and DQ, strongly co-occurred, TCR associations were difficult to assign to individual alleles. In a later analysis, HLA-associated TCR beta chains showed more clonal expansion and lower generation probabilities than non-associated chains that were equally common. At a false discovery rate of 0.05, a later analysis linked 15,000 to 20,000 TCR beta sequences to specific HLA alleles. An association between a missense DCLRE1C variant and V-gene and J-gene trimming of TCR beta chains was found in a later genetic analysis and replicated in an independent cohort. Only TCR beta chains were sequenced in this cohort, and the absence of alpha or paired-chain data limited detectable features. In a later analysis, the rate of TCR association differed among HLA loci, with DRB1 alleles having the most associated TCRs and HLA-C alleles having the fewest. In an earlier analysis of fewer than 750 of the donors, most TCR beta V segments were observed in productive rearrangements about 87% or about 30% of the time, broadly matching IMGT annotations. In a later genetic analysis, fewer N-insertions in productive TCRs were reported among donors in an Asian-associated ancestry cluster than the approximately 710-donor mean. CMV serostatus was the only immune exposure information available for the cohort. In vitro tests confirmed that a few of the cytomegalovirus-associated TCR beta chains recognize cytomegalovirus antigens. Most CMV-associated TCR beta chains appeared to be HLA-restricted in a later analysis, and the HLA associations seemed to be driven largely by CMV exposure. A further reported finding was that TCR beta sequences accurately predicted the HLA-A and HLA-B alleles for most subjects in the first cohort.

Library construction relied on the immunoSEQ multiplex PCR assay. For the multiplex PCR, a mixture combining 60 forward primers for TCR Vbeta segments and 13 reverse primers for TCR Jbeta segments was used. A multiplex PCR assay on genomic DNA amplified the CDR3 region of rearranged TCR beta genes. The amplified TCR beta libraries were sequenced on the Illumina HiSeq System as 87-base-pair reads. On the authors' methods: A later analysis counted some 74 million unique TCR beta chains across the approximately 700 repertoires, and around 9.9 million of these chains were shared by at least two donors. A nearest-neighbor algorithm error-corrected the raw reads and collapsed the reads into unique sequences, merging closely related sequences to remove PCR and sequencing errors. Alignment of CDR3 sequences to IMGT reference sequences was used to assign V, D and J gene segments. For a sequence to be retained, a match of at least six nucleotides was required to both a V gene segment and a J gene segment. Rearrangements were classified as productive when the CDR3 lacked stop codons and remained in frame with V and J, and all other rearrangements were classified as non-productive. Following IMGT convention, CDR3 was defined as the stretch from the second conserved V-encoded cysteine to the conserved J-encoded phenylalanine. The earlier analysis of roughly 590 of the donors excluded any sequence lacking an unambiguous match to a single V gene segment. In an earlier analysis of about 590 of the donors, a V segment was called functional when productive rearrangements were above 56.7%, and segregating when the standard deviation between donors exceeded 5%. A statistical classification framework was developed to diagnose cytomegalovirus status using the catalog of TCR beta chain sequences. In a later analysis, TCR nucleotide sequences were compared against IMGT/GENE-DB human TR gene sequences so that V and J genes could be assigned. Using the TCRdist pipeline, a later analysis assigned CDR3 sequences along with most-parsimonious VDJ recombination scenarios. A later analysis defined each TCR beta chain by its CDR3 amino acid sequence plus V-gene family, and excluded reads lacking a unique V-gene family. To address suspected cross-contamination and a sequencing artifact, a later analysis removed 592 highly shared, low-generation-probability nucleotide sequences. In a later analysis, a clonal expansion index for each public chain was calculated from normalized within-repertoire ranks of inferred template counts. In a later analysis, generation probabilities were computed using a VDJ recombination model fitted to out-of-frame rearrangements, and the results were checked against IGoR. A later analysis scored TCR-TCR, TCR-HLA and TCR-CMV co-occurrence with hypergeometric tests, applying a repertoire-size bias correction to TCR pairs. To estimate false discovery rates, a later analysis permuted the HLA or CMV assignments 20 times. In a later analysis, co-occurring TCRs were grouped using DBSCAN, with TCRdist sequence similarity added in when clustering inside HLA-allele-positive subsets. Co-occurrence clustering excluded repertoires with fewer than 30,000 or more than 120,000 public chains, plus five with anomalous nucleotide sharing. TCRdb took this table from immuneACCESS and kept in-frame rearrangements with V and J called. Such tables lack part of the clones; where checked against another copy, unresolved V genes explain under half of the gap, and the rest is unexplained. The V and J calls and clone size are taken from that table; D and trimming were inferred from the DNA. The sample has tens of thousands of clones on record, roughly 84% of them singletons. Of the sample, about 2.7% is held by the ten largest clones.

The receptor's source is a woman under 40 in good health and CMV-seronegative. Sequences were obtained from PBMCs.

The CDR3 here reads CASSSRYTEAFF. The base sequence is TGTGCCAGCAGCTCCCGGTACACTGAAGCTTTCTTT. Recombination joined TRBV13 with TRBJ1-1; the D gene assignment is ambiguous. V gives up 4 bases and J gives up 3 bases, and the segment between their germline ends measures 6 bases. There are 12 amino acids in the CDR3, from cysteine to phenylalanine inclusive. Here the CDR3 DNA is all that survives: 36 bases in frame from base 1. Looking up the germline V gene (reference sequence) yields CDR1 PRHDT and CDR2 FYEKMQ.